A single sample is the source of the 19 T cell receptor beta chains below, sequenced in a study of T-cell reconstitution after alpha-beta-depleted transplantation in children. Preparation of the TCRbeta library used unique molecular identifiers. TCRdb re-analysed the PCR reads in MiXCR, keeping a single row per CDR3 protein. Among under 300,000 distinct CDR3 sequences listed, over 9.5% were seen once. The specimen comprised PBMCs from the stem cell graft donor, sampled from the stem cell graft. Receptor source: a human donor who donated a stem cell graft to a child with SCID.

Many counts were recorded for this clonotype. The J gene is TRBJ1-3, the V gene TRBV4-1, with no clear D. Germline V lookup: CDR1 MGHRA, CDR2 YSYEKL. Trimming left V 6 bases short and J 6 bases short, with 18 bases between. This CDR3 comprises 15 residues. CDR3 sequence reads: CASSSSDRISNTIYF. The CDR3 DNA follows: TGCGCCAGCAGTTCCTCGGACCGGATATCAAACACCATATATTTT.

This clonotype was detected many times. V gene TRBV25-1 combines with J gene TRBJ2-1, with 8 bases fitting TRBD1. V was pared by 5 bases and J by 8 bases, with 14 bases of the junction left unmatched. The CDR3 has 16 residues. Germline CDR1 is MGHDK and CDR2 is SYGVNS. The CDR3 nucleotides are TGTGCCAGCAGTTCCTCACGACAGGGGCCCTCGCATGAGCAGTTCTTC. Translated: CASSSSRQGPSHEQFF.

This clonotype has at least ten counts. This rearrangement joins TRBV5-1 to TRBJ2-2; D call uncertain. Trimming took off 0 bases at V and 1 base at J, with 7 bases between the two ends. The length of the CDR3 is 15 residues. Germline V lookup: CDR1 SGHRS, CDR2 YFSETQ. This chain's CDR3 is CASSLGPGNTGELFF. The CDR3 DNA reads TGCGCCAGCAGCTTGGGTCCGGGGAACACCGGGGAGCTGTTTTTT. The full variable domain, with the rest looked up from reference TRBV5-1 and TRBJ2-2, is KAGVTQTPRYLIKTRGQQVTLSCSPISGHRSVSWYQQTPGQGLQFLFEYFSETQRNKGNFPGRFSGRQFSNSRSEMNVSTLELGDSALYLCASSLGPGNTGELFFGEGSRLTVL.

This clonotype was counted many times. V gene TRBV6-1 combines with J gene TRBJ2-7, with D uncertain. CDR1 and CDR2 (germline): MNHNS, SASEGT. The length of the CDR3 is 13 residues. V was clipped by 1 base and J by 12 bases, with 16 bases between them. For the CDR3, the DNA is TGTGCCAGCAGTGAAGTCGTTGGGCTTAGCCGGTACTTC. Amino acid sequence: CASSEVVGLSRYF.

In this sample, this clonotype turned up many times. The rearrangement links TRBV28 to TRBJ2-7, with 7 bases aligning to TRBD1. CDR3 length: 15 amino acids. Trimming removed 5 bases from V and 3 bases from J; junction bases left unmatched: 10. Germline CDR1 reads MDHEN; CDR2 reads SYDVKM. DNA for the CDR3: TGTGCCAGCAGTCCTACGGGACAGACCATCTACGAGCAGTACTTC. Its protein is CASSPTGQTIYEQYF.

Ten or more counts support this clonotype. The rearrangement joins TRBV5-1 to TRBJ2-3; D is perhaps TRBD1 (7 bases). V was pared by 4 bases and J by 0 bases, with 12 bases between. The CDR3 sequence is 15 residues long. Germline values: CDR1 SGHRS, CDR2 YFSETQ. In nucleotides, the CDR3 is TGCGCCAGCAGCCAGGGGGGAACTAGCACAGATACGCAGTATTTT. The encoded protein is CASSQGGTSTDTQYF.

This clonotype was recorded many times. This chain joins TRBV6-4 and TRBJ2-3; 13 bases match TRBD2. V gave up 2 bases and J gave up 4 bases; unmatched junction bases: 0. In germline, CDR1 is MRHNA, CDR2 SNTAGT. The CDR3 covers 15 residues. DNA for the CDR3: TGTGCCAGCAGTGACACTAGCGGGGGGGCAGATACGCAGTATTTT. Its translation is CASSDTSGGADTQYF.

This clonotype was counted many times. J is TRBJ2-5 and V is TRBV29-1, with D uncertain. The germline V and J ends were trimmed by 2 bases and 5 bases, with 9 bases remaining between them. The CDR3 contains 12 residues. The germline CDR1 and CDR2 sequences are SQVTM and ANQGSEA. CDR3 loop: CSVEKDTETQYF. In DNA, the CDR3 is TGCAGCGTTGAAAAAGACACGGAGACCCAGTACTTC.

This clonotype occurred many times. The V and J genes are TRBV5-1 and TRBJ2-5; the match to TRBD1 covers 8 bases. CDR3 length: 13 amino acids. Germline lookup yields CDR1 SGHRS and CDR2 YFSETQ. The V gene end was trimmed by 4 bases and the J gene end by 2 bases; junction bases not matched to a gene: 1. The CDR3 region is CASSGTGQETQYF. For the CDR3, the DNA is TGCGCCAGCAGCGGGACAGGACAAGAGACCCAGTACTTC.

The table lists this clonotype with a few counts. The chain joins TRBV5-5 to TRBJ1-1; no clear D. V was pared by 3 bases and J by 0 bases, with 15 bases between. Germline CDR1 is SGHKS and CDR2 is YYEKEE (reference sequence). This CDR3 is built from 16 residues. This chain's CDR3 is CASSSTIRAMNTEAFF. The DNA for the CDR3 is TGTGCCAGCAGCTCTACAATCCGGGCGATGAACACTGAAGCTTTCTTT.

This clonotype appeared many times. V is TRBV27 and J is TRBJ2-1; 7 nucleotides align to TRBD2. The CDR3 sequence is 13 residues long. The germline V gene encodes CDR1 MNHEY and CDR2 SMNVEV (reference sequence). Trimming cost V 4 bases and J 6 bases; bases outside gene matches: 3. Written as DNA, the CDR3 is TGTGCCAGCAGTTGGCGGACTAGCAATGAGCAGTTCTTC. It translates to CASSWRTSNEQFF.

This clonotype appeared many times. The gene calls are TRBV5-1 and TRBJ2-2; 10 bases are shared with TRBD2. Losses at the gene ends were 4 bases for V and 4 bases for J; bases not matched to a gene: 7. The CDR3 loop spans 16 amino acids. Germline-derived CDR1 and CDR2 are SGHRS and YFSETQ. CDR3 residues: CASSPAGTSVTGELFF. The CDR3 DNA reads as TGCGCCAGCAGCCCGGCGGGGACTAGCGTCACCGGGGAGCTGTTTTTT. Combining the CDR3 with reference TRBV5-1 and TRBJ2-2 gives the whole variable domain KAGVTQTPRYLIKTRGQQVTLSCSPISGHRSVSWYQQTPGQGLQFLFEYFSETQRNKGNFPGRFSGRQFSNSRSEMNVSTLELGDSALYLCASSPAGTSVTGELFFGEGSRLTVL.

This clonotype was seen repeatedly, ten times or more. The CDR3 region is CASSLMSGVEETQYF. CDR3 DNA: TGTGCCAGCAGCTTAATGTCAGGGGTAGAAGAGACCCAGTACTTC. The chain couples TRBV7-3 to TRBJ2-5; TRBD1 is a possible D gene (6 bases). V was pared by 1 base and J by 3 bases, with 12 bases between. CDR1 SGHTA and CDR2 FQGTGA come from the germline V gene. The CDR3 consists of 15 residues.

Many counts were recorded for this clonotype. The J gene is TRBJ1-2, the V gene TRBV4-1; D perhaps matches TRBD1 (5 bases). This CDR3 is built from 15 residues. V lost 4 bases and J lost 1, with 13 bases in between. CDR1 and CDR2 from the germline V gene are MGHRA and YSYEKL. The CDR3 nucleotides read TGCGCCAGCAGCCCTGCAGGGCTTTTTAACTATGGCTACACCTTC. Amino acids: CASSPAGLFNYGYTF.

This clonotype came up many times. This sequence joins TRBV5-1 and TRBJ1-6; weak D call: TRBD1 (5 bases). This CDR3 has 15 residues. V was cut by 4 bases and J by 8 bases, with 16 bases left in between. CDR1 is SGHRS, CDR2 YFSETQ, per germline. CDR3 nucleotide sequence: TGCGCCAGCAGCCCCATGGGGCCTGACGATTCACCCCTCCACTTT. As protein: CASSPMGPDDSPLHF. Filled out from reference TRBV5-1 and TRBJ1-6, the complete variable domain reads KAGVTQTPRYLIKTRGQQVTLSCSPISGHRSVSWYQQTPGQGLQFLFEYFSETQRNKGNFPGRFSGRQFSNSRSEMNVSTLELGDSALYLCASSPMGPDDSPLHFGNGTRLTVT.

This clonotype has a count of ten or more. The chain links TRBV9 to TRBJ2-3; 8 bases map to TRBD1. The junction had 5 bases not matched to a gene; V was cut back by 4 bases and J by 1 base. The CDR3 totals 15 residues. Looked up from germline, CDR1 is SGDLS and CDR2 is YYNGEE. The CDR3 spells CASSQRDRRTDTQYF. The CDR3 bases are TGTGCCAGCAGCCAACGGGACAGGCGCACAGATACGCAGTATTTT.

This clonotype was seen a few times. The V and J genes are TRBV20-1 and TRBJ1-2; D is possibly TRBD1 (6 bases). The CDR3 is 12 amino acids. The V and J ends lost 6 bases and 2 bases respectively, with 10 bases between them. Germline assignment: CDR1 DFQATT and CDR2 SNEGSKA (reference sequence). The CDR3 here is CSALDRNYGYTF. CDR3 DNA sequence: TGCAGTGCCCTGGACAGAAACTATGGCTACACCTTC.

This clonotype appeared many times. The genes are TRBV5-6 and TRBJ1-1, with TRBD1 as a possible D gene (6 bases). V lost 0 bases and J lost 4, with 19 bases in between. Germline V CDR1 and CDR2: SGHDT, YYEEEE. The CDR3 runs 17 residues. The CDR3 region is CASSLAGARQWGTEAFF. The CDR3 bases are TGTGCCAGCAGCTTGGCGGGGGCCCGACAATGGGGCACTGAAGCTTTCTTT.

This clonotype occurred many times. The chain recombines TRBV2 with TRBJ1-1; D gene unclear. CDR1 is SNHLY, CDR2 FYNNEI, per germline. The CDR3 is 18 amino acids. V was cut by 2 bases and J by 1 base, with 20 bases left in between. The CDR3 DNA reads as TGTGCCAGCAGTGAATTTGTATTGGGTGAGGTCGGGAACACTGAAGCTTTCTTT. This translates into CASSEFVLGEVGNTEAFF.